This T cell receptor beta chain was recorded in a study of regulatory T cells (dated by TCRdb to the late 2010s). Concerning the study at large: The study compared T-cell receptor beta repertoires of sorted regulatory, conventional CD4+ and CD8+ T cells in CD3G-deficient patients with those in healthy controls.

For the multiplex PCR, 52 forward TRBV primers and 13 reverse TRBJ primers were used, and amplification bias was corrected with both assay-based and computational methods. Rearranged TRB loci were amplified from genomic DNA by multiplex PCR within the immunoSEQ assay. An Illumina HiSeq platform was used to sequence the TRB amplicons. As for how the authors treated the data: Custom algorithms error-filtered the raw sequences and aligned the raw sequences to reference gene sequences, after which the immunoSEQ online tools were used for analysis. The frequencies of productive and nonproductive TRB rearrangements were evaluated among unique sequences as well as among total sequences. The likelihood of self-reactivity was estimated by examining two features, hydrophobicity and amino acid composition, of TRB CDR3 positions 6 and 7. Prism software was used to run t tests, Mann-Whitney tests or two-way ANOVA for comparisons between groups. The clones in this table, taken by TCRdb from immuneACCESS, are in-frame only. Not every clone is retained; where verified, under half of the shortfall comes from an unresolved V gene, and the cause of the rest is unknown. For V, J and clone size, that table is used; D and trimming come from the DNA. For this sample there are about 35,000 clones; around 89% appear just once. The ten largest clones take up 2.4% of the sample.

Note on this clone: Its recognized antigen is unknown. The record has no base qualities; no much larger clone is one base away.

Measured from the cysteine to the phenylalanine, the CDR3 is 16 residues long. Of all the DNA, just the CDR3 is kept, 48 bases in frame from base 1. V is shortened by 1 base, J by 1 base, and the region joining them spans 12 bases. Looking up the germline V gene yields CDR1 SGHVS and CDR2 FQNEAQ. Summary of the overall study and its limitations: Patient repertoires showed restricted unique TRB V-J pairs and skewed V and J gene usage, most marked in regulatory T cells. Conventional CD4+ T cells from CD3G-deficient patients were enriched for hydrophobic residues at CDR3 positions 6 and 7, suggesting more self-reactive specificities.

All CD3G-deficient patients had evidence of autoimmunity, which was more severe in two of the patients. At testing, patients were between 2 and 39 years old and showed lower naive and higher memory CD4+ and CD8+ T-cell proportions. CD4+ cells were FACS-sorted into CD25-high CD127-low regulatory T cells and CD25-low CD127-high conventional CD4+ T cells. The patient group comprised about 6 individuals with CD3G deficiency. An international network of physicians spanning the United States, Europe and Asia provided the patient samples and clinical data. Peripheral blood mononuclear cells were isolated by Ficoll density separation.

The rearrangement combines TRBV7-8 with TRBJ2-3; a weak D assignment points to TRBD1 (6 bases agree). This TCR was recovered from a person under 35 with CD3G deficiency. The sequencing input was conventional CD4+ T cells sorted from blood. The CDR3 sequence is CASSLGLAGGTDTQYF. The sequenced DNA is TGTGCCAGCAGCTTAGGGTTGGCAGGGGGCACAGATACGCAGTATTTT.